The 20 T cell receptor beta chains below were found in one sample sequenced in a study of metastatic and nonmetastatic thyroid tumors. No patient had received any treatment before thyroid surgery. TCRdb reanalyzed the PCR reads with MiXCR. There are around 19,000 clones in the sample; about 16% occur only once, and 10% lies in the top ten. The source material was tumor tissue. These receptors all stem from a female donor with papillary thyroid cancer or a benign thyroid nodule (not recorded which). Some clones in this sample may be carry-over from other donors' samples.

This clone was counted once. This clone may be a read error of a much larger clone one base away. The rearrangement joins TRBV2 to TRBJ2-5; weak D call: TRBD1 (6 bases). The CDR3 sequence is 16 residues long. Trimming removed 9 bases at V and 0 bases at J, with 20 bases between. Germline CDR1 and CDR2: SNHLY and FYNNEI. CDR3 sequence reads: CARWGQGTQHQETQYF. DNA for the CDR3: TGTGCCAGATGGGGACAAGGGACGCAGCACCAAGAGACCCAGTACTTC. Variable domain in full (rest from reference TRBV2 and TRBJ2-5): EPEVTQTPSHQVTQMGQEVILRCVPISNHLYFYWYRQILGQKVEFLVSFYNNEISEKSEIFDDQFSVERPDGSNFTLKIRSTKLEDSAMYFCARWGQGTQHQETQYFGPGTRLLVL.

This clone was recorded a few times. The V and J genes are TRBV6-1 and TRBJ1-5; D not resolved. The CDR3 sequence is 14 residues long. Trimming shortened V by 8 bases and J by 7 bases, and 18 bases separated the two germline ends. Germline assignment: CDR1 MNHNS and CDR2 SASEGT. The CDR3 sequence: CASLREGGGQPQHF. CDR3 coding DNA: TGTGCCAGCCTTAGGGAGGGTGGCGGACAGCCCCAGCATTTT.

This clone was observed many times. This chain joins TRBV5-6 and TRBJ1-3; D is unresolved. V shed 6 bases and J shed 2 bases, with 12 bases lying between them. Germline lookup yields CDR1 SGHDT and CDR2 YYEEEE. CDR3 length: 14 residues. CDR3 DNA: TGTGCCAGCAAGTCGGGAGATACTGGAAACACCATATATTTT. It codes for CASKSGDTGNTIYF. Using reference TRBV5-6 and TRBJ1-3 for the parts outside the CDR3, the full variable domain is DAGVTQSPTHLIKTRGQQVTLRCSPKSGHDTVSWYQQALGQGPQFIFQYYEEEERQRGNFPDRFSGHQFPNYSSELNVNALLLGDSALYLCASKSGDTGNTIYFGEGSWLTVV.

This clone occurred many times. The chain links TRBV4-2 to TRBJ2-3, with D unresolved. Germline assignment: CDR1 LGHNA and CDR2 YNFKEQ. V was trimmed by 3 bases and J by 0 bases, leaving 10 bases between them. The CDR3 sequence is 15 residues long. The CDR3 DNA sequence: TGTGCCAGCAGCCAGGACCCGGACAGCACAGATACGCAGTATTTT. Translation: CASSQDPDSTDTQYF.

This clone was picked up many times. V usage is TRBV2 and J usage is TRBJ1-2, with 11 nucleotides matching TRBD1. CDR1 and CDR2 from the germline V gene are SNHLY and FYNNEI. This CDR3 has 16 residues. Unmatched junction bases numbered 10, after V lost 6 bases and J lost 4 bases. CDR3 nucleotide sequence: TGTGCCAGCAGGTTCCCGGACAGGGGGCTTATCTATGGCTACACCTTC. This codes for CASRFPDRGLIYGYTF.

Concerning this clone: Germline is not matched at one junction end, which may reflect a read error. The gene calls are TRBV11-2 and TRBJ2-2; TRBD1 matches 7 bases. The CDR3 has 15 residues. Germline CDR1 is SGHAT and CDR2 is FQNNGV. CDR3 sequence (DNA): TGTGCCAGCAGCAAGGGGGCGGCGAACACCTGGGATCTGTTTTTT. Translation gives CASSKGAANTWDLFF.

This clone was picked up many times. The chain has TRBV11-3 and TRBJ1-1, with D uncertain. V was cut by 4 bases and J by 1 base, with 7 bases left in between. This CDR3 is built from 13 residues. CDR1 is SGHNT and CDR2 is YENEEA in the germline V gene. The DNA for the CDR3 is TGTGCCAGCAGCTCAGGACCGAACACTGAAGCTTTCTTT. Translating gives CASSSGPNTEAFF.

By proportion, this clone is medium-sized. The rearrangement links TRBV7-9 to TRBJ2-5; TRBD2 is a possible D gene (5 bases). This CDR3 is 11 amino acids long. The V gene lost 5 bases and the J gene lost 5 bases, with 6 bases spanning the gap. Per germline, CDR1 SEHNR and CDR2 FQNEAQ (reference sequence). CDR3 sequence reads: CASSRGETQYF. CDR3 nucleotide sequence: TGTGCCAGCAGCCGAGGGGAGACCCAGTACTTC.

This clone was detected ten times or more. The CDR3 bases are TGCAGTGCCTCAGGCGTTTCACCCCTCCACTTT. Its translation is CSASGVSPLHF. The chain recombines TRBV20-1 with TRBJ1-6; D unresolved. This CDR3 comprises 11 residues. The V gene lost 6 bases and the J gene lost 9 bases, with 9 bases spanning the gap. Germline values: CDR1 DFQATT, CDR2 SNEGSKA (reference sequence).

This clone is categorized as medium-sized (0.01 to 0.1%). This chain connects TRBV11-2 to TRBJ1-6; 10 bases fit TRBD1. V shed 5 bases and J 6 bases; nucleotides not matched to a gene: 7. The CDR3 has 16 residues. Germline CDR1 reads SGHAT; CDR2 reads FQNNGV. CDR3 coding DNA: TGTGCCAGCAGCGCAAGACAGGGGGCGAGTAATTCACCCCTCCACTTT. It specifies CASSARQGASNSPLHF.

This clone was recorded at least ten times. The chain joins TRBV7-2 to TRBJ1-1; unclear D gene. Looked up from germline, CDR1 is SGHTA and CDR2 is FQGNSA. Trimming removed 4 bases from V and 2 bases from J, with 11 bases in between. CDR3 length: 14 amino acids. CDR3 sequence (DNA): TGTGCCAGCAGCTCCCCCTGGGCAAACACTGAAGCTTTCTTT. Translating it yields CASSSPWANTEAFF.

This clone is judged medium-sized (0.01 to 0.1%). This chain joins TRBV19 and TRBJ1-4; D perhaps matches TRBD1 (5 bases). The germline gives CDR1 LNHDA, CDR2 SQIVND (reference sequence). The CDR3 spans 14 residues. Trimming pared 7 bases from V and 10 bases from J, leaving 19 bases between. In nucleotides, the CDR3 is TGTGCCAGTACTCCGGAACAGGACTACCGAAAACTGTTTTTT. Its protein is CASTPEQDYRKLFF.

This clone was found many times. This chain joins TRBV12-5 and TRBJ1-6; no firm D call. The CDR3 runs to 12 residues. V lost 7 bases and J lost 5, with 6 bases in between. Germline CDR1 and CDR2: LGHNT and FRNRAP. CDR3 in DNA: TGTGCTAGTGCGAGTGATAATTCACCCCTCCACTTT. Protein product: CASASDNSPLHF.

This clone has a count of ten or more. The CDR3 sequence is CSARLAGLGEQYF. DNA for the CDR3: TGCAGTGCCCGGCTAGCGGGACTCGGGGAGCAGTACTTC. The rearrangement uses TRBV20-1 and TRBJ2-7, with 9 nucleotides matching TRBD2. The CDR3 is made up of 13 amino acids. V gave up 6 bases and J gave up 7 bases; unmatched junction bases: 10. Per the germline V gene, CDR1 is DFQATT and CDR2 is SNEGSKA (reference sequence).

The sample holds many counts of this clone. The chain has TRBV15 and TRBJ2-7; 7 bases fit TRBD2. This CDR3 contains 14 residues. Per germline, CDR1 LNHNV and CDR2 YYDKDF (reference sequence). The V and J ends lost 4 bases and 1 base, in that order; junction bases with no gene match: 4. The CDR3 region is CATSILSGSYEQYF. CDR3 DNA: TGTGCCACCAGCATTCTTAGCGGGTCCTACGAGCAGTACTTC.

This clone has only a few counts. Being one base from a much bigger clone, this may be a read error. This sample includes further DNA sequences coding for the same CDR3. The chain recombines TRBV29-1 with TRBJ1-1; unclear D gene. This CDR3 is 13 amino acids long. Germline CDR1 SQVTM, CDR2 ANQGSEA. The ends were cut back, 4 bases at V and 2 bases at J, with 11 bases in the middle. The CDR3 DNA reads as TGCAGCGTTGGGGCCCTTGGTAACACTGAAGCTTTCTTT. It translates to CSVGALGNTEAFF.

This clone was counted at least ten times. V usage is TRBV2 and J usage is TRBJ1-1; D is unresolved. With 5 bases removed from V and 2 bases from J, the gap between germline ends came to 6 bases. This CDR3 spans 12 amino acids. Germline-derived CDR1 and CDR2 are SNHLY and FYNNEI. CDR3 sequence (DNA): TGTGCCAGCAGTAAAACTAACACTGAAGCTTTCTTT. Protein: CASSKTNTEAFF.

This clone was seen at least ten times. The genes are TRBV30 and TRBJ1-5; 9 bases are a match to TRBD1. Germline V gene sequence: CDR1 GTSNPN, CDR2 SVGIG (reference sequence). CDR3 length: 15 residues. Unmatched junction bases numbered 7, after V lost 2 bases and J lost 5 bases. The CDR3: CAWSIGTGRYQPQHF. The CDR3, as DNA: TGTGCCTGGAGTATCGGGACAGGGCGTTATCAGCCCCAGCATTTT.

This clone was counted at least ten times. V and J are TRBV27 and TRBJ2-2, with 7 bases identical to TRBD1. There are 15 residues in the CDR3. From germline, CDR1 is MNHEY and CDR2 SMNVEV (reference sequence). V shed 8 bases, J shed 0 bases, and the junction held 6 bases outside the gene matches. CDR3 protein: CASAPGQTNTGELFF. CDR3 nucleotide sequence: TGTGCCAGCGCACCGGGACAGACGAACACCGGGGAGCTGTTTTTT.

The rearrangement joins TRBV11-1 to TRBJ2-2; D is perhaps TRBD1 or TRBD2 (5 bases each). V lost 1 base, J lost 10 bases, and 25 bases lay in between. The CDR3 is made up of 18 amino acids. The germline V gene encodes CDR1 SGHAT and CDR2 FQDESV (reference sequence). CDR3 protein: CASSLGKYSGRDPVELFF. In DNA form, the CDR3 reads TGTGCCAGCAGCTTAGGAAAGTACAGCGGTAGGGACCCCGTGGAGCTGTTTTTT.